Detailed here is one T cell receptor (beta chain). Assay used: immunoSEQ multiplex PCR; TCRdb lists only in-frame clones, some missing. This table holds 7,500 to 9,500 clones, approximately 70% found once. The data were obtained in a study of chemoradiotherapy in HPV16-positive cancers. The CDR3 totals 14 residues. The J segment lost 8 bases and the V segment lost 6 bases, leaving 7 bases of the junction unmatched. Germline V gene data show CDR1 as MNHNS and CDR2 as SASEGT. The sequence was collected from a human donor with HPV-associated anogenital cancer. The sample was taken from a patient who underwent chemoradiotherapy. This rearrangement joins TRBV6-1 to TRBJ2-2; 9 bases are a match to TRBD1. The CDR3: CASREQGATGELFF. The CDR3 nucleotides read TGTGCCAGCAGAGAACAGGGGGCGACGGGGGAGCTGTTTTTT.